One sample yielded the 21 T cell receptor beta chains listed below, sequenced in a study of blood T cell repertoires in COVID-19. Assay: immunoSEQ multiplex PCR; the TCRdb copy retains only in-frame clones and omits some. The table records around 73,000 clones, 82% of them present only once. Sequencing was done on a sample of peripheral blood. These receptor sequences come from a woman aged 55-69 years with acute or convalescent COVID-19.

With respect to this clone: The same CDR3 arises from other DNA sequences in this sample as well. The chain uses TRBV6-6 and TRBJ1-1; D remains ambiguous. This CDR3 has 14 residues. The germline gives CDR1 MNHNY, CDR2 SVGAGI (reference sequence). Between the trimmed V and J ends, which lost 2 bases and 0 bases, there was a span of 7 bases. The CDR3 is CASSYPEMNTEAFF. CDR3 sequence (DNA): TGTGCCAGCAGTTACCCGGAGATGAACACTGAAGCTTTCTTT.

This clone was counted once. This chain connects TRBV28 to TRBJ1-1; 11 bases line up with TRBD1. V was clipped by 3 bases and J by 1 base; unmatched bases: 4. The germline gives CDR1 MDHEN, CDR2 SYDVKM. The CDR3 length is 16 residues. CDR3 nucleotides: TGTGCCAGCAGTTTGGTGGACAGGGGGCCGAACACTGAAGCTTTCTTT. It yields the protein CASSLVDRGPNTEAFF.

The chain recombines TRBV14 with TRBJ2-3; 7 nucleotides match TRBD2. Per the germline V gene, CDR1 is SGHDN and CDR2 is FVKESK. V shed 2 bases, J shed 4 bases, and the junction held 3 bases outside the gene matches. The CDR3 loop spans 14 amino acids. CDR3 sequence reads: CASSQQGRADTQYF. The CDR3 nucleotides are TGTGCCAGCAGCCAACAAGGGAGGGCAGATACGCAGTATTTT.

This clone came up once. The V call is TRBV5-1, the J call TRBJ2-7; TRBD1 agrees at 7 bases. J was trimmed by 4 bases and V by 1 base; bases with no gene match: 11. Germline assignment: CDR1 SGHRS and CDR2 YFSETQ. The CDR3 length is 16 residues. The CDR3 DNA follows: TGCGCCAGCAGCTTGCTTCCTGGACAGGACTCTTACGAGCAGTACTTC. Translation gives CASSLLPGQDSYEQYF.

The chain carries TRBV30 and TRBJ1-1; D gene ambiguous. Germline assignment: CDR1 GTSNPN and CDR2 SVGIG (reference sequence). The CDR3 is 13 residues long. Trimming pared 0 bases from V and 3 bases from J, leaving 8 bases between. CDR3 DNA: TGTGCCTGGAGTGTAGCCAGGCACACTGAAGCTTTCTTT. Translating it yields CAWSVARHTEAFF.

This chain links TRBV2 with TRBJ2-5, with a tentative D call TRBD1 (6 bases). Per germline, CDR1 SNHLY and CDR2 FYNNEI. Trimming removed 5 bases from V and 5 bases from J, with 18 bases in between. There are 15 residues in the CDR3. Here the CDR3 reads CASSPRGYGSETQYF. In DNA, the CDR3 is TGTGCCAGCAGTCCAAGGGGGTACGGGTCGGAGACCCAGTACTTC.

The chain carries TRBV5-4 and TRBJ2-3, with TRBD2 as a possible D gene (6 bases). The V and J ends lost 3 bases and 3 bases respectively, with 14 bases between them. Germline values: CDR1 SGHNT, CDR2 YYREEE (reference sequence). This CDR3 has 15 residues. For the CDR3, the DNA is TGTGCCAGCAGCTCGGGGAGGCATATAACAGATACGCAGTATTTT. This translates into CASSSGRHITDTQYF. Based on the CDR3 plus reference TRBV5-4 and TRBJ2-3, the full variable domain is ETGVTQSPTHLIKTRGQQVTLRCSSQSGHNTVSWYQQALGQGPQFIFQYYREEENGRGNFPPRFSGLQFPNYSSELNVNALELDDSALYLCASSSGRHITDTQYFGPGTRLTVL.

This clone has a single count. The chain has TRBV7-2 and TRBJ1-4; tentatively, D is TRBD1 (6 bases). There are 16 residues in the CDR3. The V gene's germline CDR1 is SGHTA and CDR2 FQGNSA. V was pared by 5 bases and J by 4 bases, with 17 bases between. For the CDR3, the DNA is TGTGCCAGCAGCCGTACCGCGACAGGATATAATGAAAAACTGTTTTTT. Amino acids: CASSRTATGYNEKLFF.

Comment on this clone: Likely a read error: the CDR3 ends without its conserved phenylalanine or tryptophan. It is unclear where the CDR3 begins or ends on the DNA, so no DNA is shown, and the CDR3 is as TCRdb lists it. This chain connects TRBV2 to TRBJ1-2; the DNA was not compared with TRBD1, the D call given in the table. The CDR3 spans 11 residues, counting both ends. Germline CDR1 reads SNHLY; CDR2 reads FYNNEI. The CDR3 loop reads CASSDRARQAS.

This clone occurred many times. The chain uses TRBV6-5 and TRBJ2-5; 7 bases match TRBD2. CDR3 size: 15 residues. The V gene end was trimmed by 2 bases and the J gene end by 1 base; junction bases not matched to a gene: 4. The germline gives CDR1 MNHEY, CDR2 SVGAGI. CDR3 nucleotides: TGTGCCAGCAGTTACGAGGGAGGGTCCCAAGAGACCCAGTACTTC. The encoded protein is CASSYEGGSQETQYF.

The chain uses TRBV30 and TRBJ1-3; D remains ambiguous. The germline V and J ends were trimmed by 2 bases and 5 bases, with 16 bases remaining between them. CDR1 and CDR2 from the germline V gene are GTSNPN and SVGIG (reference sequence). The CDR3 contains 15 residues. The CDR3 is CAWSRSLSSRNTIYF. CDR3 DNA sequence: TGTGCCTGGAGTCGGAGCCTTAGTTCCCGAAACACCATATATTTT. Supplemented by reference TRBV30 and TRBJ1-3, the full variable domain reads SQTIHQWPATLVQPVGSPLSLECTVEGTSNPNLYWYRQAAGRGLQLLFYSVGIGQISSEVPQNLSASRPQDRQFILSSKKLLLSDSGFYLCAWSRSLSSRNTIYFGEGSWLTVV.

This rearrangement joins TRBV27 to TRBJ1-2; TRBD1 aligns across 10 bases. Germline assignment: CDR1 MNHEY and CDR2 SMNVEV (reference sequence). The CDR3 is 16 residues long. The trim removed 4 bases at V and 6 bases at J, leaving 11 bases unmatched. In DNA, the CDR3 is TGTGCCAGCAGTTCGTATACCGGGACAGGGGAAAATGGCTACACCTTC. Protein: CASSSYTGTGENGYTF.

The chain combines TRBV7-3 with TRBJ1-5; D gene unclear. The V end lost 5 bases, the J end lost 0 bases, and 5 bases lay between the germline ends. Germline V gene sequence: CDR1 SGHTA, CDR2 FQGTGA. This CDR3 is 13 amino acids long. The CDR3 DNA reads TGTGCCAGCAGCCTAGATAGCAATCAGCCCCAGCATTTT. Translating it yields CASSLDSNQPQHF. The variable domain in full, with the rest retrieved from reference TRBV7-3 and TRBJ1-5, is GAGVSQTPSNKVTEKGKYVELRCDPISGHTALYWYRQSLGQGPEFLIYFQGTGAADDSGLPNDRFFAVRPEGSVSTLKIQRTERGDSAVYLCASSLDSNQPQHFGDGTRLSIL.

This sequence joins TRBV7-8 and TRBJ1-1; the match to TRBD1 covers 7 bases. Germline-derived CDR1 and CDR2 are SGHVS and FQNEAQ. There are 19 residues in the CDR3. V shed 4 bases and J 0 bases; nucleotides not matched to a gene: 17. CDR3 sequence reads: CASSSVSRDSFSLNTEAFF. The CDR3 DNA sequence: TGTGCCAGCAGCTCAGTCTCCCGGGACAGTTTTTCTTTGAACACTGAAGCTTTCTTT.

V usage is TRBV19 and J usage is TRBJ1-4; TRBD1 might be the D (5 bases). Looked up from germline, CDR1 is LNHDA and CDR2 is SQIVND (reference sequence). V gave up 5 bases and J gave up 4 bases, with 14 bases separating them. The CDR3 covers 15 residues. The CDR3 DNA follows: TGTGCCAGTAGTGGCTGGACAACCTATAATGAAAAACTGTTTTTT. Its translation: CASSGWTTYNEKLFF. The full variable domain, rest sourced from reference TRBV19 and TRBJ1-4, is DGGITQSPKYLFRKEGQNVTLSCEQNLNHDAMYWYRQDPGQGLRLIYYSQIVNDFQKGDIAEGYSVSREKKESFPLTVTSAQKNPTAFYLCASSGWTTYNEKLFFGSGTQLSVL.

V gene TRBV2 combines with J gene TRBJ1-4; 8 bases map to TRBD1. Per the germline V gene, CDR1 is SNHLY and CDR2 is FYNNEI. V gave up 4 bases and J gave up 8 bases; unmatched junction bases: 3. The CDR3 sequence is 13 residues long. In DNA form, the CDR3 reads TGTGCCAGCAGTGGACAGGGGTTCGAAAAACTGTTTTTT. Translation gives CASSGQGFEKLFF.

V usage is TRBV9 and J usage is TRBJ1-1, with TRBD1 identical over 7 bases. Germline V gene data show CDR1 as SGDLS and CDR2 as YYNGEE. The ends lost 0 bases at V and 0 bases at J; junction bases unmatched: 5. CDR3 length: 16 amino acids. The CDR3 coding sequence is TGTGCCAGCAGCGTAGGTAAGAGGGGGCTGAACACTGAAGCTTTCTTT. This encodes CASSVGKRGLNTEAFF.

Ten or more counts support this clone. The V and J genes are TRBV4-1 and TRBJ1-3; D gene unclear. From germline, CDR1 is MGHRA and CDR2 YSYEKL. CDR3 length: 14 residues. V was pared by 1 base and J by 3 bases, with 7 bases between. The CDR3 coding sequence is TGCGCCAGCAGCCAAGGGTCGGTTGGAAACACCATATATTTT. It encodes CASSQGSVGNTIYF.

The chain uses TRBV6-5 and TRBJ1-6; D call uncertain. The CDR3 sequence is 13 residues long. The V end was cut by 6 bases, the J end by 5 bases, with 8 bases between. Germline V gene lookup returns CDR1 MNHEY and CDR2 SVGAGI. The chain's CDR3 is CASRWSNNSPLHF. CDR3 DNA: TGTGCCAGCAGGTGGAGTAATAATTCACCCCTCCACTTT.

This chain joins TRBV28 and TRBJ1-1; the D is unclear. The CDR3 length is 12 residues. Trimming left V 6 bases short and J 4 bases short, with 9 bases between. CDR1 MDHEN and CDR2 SYDVKM come from the germline V gene. The CDR3 nucleotides are TGTGCCAGCAGATCGGGAAGCACTGAAGCTTTCTTT. It encodes CASRSGSTEAFF.

V and J are TRBV19 and TRBJ1-1, with 10 bases lining up with TRBD1. CDR1 LNHDA and CDR2 SQIVND come from the germline V gene (reference sequence). This CDR3 contains 17 residues. The ends lost 5 bases at V and 0 bases at J; junction bases unmatched: 9. This chain's CDR3 is CASSARDRGLMNTEAFF. CDR3 sequence (DNA): TGTGCCAGTAGTGCCCGGGACAGGGGCCTTATGAACACTGAAGCTTTCTTT.